These T cell receptor beta chains were read from a single sample in a study of cytomegalovirus exposure and HLA in healthy donors. Repertoires were generated with immunoSEQ multiplex PCR, while TCRdb's copy carries only in-frame clones and drops some. The sample consists of about 190,000 clones, around 84% of them appearing once. The sequenced sample was PBMCs. These receptors were collected from a boy younger than 10 in good health and CMV-seronegative. Both conserved end residues are part of each CDR3. D genes are given only for firm matches. Some rows mark clone size as missing; the rest say once, few, many or name a class of expanded clone.

V gene	D gene	J gene	clone size	CDR3 DNA	CDR3 protein
TRBV5-1	TRBD1	TRBJ1-1	NA	TGCGCCAGCAGCTTGGAGGGGGCTAGCGTGAACACTGAAGCTTTCTTT	CASSLEGASVNTEAFF
TRBV27	NA	TRBJ1-2	NA	TGTGCCAGCAGTCCCACTACAGGGACCTATGGCTACACCTTC	CASSPTTGTYGYTF
TRBV27	NA	TRBJ1-1	NA	TGTGCCAGCAGTTTATGGCCAGGGCTGGAAACTGAAGCTTTCTTT	CASSLWPGLETEAFF
TRBV6-6	TRBD2	TRBJ2-7	few	TGTGCCAGCAGCCCTTCCAGCGGGAGACCCTCCTACGAGCAGTACTTC	CASSPSSGRPSYEQYF
TRBV30	TRBD1	TRBJ2-7	NA	TGTGCCTGGAAGTTGACAGGGGCGAGGGAGCAGTACTTC	CAWKLTGAREQYF
TRBV19	TRBD2	TRBJ2-3	once	TGTGCCAGTAGTATGTGGACTAGCGGGATTTCAGATACGCAGTATTTT	CASSMWTSGISDTQYF
TRBV28	TRBD2	TRBJ2-1	NA	TGTGCCAGCAGCTTACCGGGACTAGCTACGAACAATGAGCAGTTCTTC	CASSLPGLATNNEQFF
TRBV27	NA	TRBJ2-5	NA	TGTGCCAGCAGTTTACCGTCCGGGACCCAGTACTTC	CASSLPSGTQYF
TRBV19	NA	TRBJ2-5	once	TGTGCCAGTAGCGGACCGGGGTCGACGCAGACCCAGTACTTC	CASSGPGSTQTQYF
TRBV28	NA	TRBJ2-7	once	TGTGCCAGCAGTACCGCCTACGAGCAGTACTTC	CASSTAYEQYF
TRBV6-1	NA	TRBJ1-1	NA	TGTGCCAGCAGTGAAGCGTCCCGGACAGTGAACACTGAAGCTTTCTTT	CASSEASRTVNTEAFF
TRBV15	TRBD2	TRBJ2-7	NA	TGTGCCACCAGCAGAGGTGTGACTAGCGCATCCTACGAGCAGTACTTC	CATSRGVTSASYEQYF
TRBV10-1	NA	TRBJ1-6	NA	TGCGCCAGCAGTGAGTCGGAAGCGTCACCCCTCCACTTT	CASSESEASPLHF
TRBV7-3	TRBD2	TRBJ2-7	few	TGTGCCAGCAGCTTGACTAGCGGTTACGAGCAGTACTTC	CASSLTSGYEQYF
TRBV14	TRBD2	TRBJ2-7	NA	TGTGCCAGCAGCCAAGGGGCGGGGGAGTACTTC	CASSQGAGEYF
TRBV11-2	TRBD2	TRBJ2-3	NA	TGTGCCAGCAGCTTAGTAGCTAGCGGGGGGGCTCTGGATACGCAGTATTTT	CASSLVASGGALDTQYF
TRBV7-9	TRBD1	TRBJ2-5	NA	TGTGCCAGCAGCTTAGAGAACAGGGGAGAGACCCAGTACTTC	CASSLENRGETQYF
TRBV9	TRBD2	TRBJ2-1	NA	TGTGCCAGCAGCGGAATAGCGGGATCTTACAATGAGCAGTTCTTC	CASSGIAGSYNEQFF
TRBV10-3	NA	TRBJ1-6	NA	TGTGCCATCAGTGAGTGGCACAGGTATAATTCACCCCTCCACTTT	CAISEWHRYNSPLHF
TRBV5-1	NA	TRBJ1-2	NA	TGCGCCAGCAGCCTCGGGAGGCGGGATGGCTACACCTTC	CASSLGRRDGYTF
TRBV5-1	NA	TRBJ2-1	NA	TGCGCCAGCAGCTTTAGCGGACCCTGCGGCAATGAGCAGTTCTTC	CASSFSGPCGNEQFF
TRBV10-3	TRBD2	TRBJ2-1	NA	TGTGCCACACGTCCCACAACTAGCGGGAGGGCCGATGAGCAGTTCTTC	CATRPTTSGRADEQFF
TRBV5-6	NA	TRBJ1-1	NA	TGTGCCAGCAGCGGGAGGGGCACTGAAGCTTTCTTT	CASSGRGTEAFF